This record concerns one TCR beta chain sequence. The antigen is unknown. V lost 6 bases and J lost 5, with 10 bases in between. There are 11 residues in the CDR3. Per the germline V gene, CDR1 is DFQATT and CDR2 is SNEGSKA (reference sequence). These data are taken from a study of shared clonotypes between healthy human individuals. Study findings and constraints: The sharing of 4.5% to 5.5% of naive CD4 clonotypes was seen across a few donors. Lower generation probabilities were found for non-shared clonotypes than for those shared by all four donors. Rarefaction showed that sequencing of sorted subsets was incomplete (despite large depth).

Original processing methods: Junction-only sequences produced by ImmunoSEQ had no quality scores, so filtering differed. Data came from immunoSEQ multiplex PCR; TCRdb stores just in-frame clones and leaves some out. That table supplies the V and J calls and clone size; D and trimming were determined from the DNA. The table has under 2.5 million clones, around 93% seen once. The sample was naive CD4+ T cells from PBMCs. Regarding subset: CD45RA+ positively selected. This sequence joins TRBV20-1 and TRBJ1-1; no clear D. The receptor comes from a man aged 18 to 29 in good health. Some clones in this sample may be carry-over from other donors' samples. For the CDR3, the DNA is TGCAGTGCCCCCCCGAGGACTGAAGCTTTCTTT. Translated, it gives CSAPPRTEAFF.